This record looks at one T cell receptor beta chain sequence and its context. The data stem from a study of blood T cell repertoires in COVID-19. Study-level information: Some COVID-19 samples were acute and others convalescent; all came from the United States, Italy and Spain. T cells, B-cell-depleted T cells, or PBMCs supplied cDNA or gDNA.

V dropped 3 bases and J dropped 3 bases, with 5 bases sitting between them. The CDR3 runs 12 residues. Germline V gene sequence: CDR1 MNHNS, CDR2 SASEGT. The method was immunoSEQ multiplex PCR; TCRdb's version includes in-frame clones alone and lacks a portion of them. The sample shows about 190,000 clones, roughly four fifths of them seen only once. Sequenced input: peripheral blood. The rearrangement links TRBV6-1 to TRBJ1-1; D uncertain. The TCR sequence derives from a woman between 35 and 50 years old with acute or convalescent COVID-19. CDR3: CASSERYTEAFF. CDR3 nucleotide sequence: TGTGCCAGCAGTGAGCGGTACACTGAAGCTTTCTTT.